This is a list of T cell receptor beta chains from one sample in a study of cytomegalovirus exposure and HLA in healthy donors. Assay: immunoSEQ multiplex PCR; the TCRdb copy retains only in-frame clones and omits some. This table holds over 150,000 clones, roughly 81% found once. Specimen: PBMCs. These receptors came from a man aged 25-40 years in good health and CMV-seropositive. CDR3s include the opening cysteine and the closing phenylalanine or tryptophan. The D gene is left open where the match is weak. Expanded clones are given a class, and other clones once, few, many or no size at all.

TRBV4-3	TRBD1	TRBJ2-2	NA	17	TGCGCCAGCAGCCAGGCCGACAGGGCGAGAGACACCGGGGAGCTGTTTTTT	CASSQADRARDTGELFF
TRBV6-5	TRBD1	TRBJ1-2	NA	13	TGTGCCAGCAGGGACAGGGTCGGGTATGGCTACACCTTC	CASRDRVGYGYTF
TRBV30	TRBD1	TRBJ1-2	once	14	TGTGCCTGGAGTGCTGCCGGGACAGAAGATGGCTACACCTTC	CAWSAAGTEDGYTF
TRBV6-5	NA	TRBJ2-5	NA	13	TGTGCCAGCGGGACCGGGACTCAAGAGATCCAGTACTTC	CASGTGTQEIQYF
TRBV27	TRBD1	TRBJ1-4	NA	15	TGTGCCAGCAGTAACCTACAGGGGTCAAGCGAAAAACTGTTTTTT	CASSNLQGSSEKLFF
TRBV6-5	TRBD1	TRBJ1-2	NA	15	TGTGCCAGCAGTACGTACAGGGGTGCTAACTATGGCTACACCTTC	CASSTYRGANYGYTF
TRBV7-2	NA	TRBJ1-2	NA	13	TGTGCCAGCAGCTTAGGACAGCGATATGGCTACACCTTC	CASSLGQRYGYTF
TRBV14	TRBD1	TRBJ1-1	NA	14	TGTGCCAGCAGCCTTTACAGGGGGCTTTCTGAAGCTTTCTTT	CASSLYRGLSEAFF
TRBV4-3	NA	TRBJ2-5	NA	15	TGCGCCAGCAGCCACAGGGGAGATGAACAAGAGACCCAGTACTTC	CASSHRGDEQETQYF
TRBV5-1	NA	TRBJ2-3	NA	16	TGCGCCAGCAGCTTGGCCGGTTGGGCCTCCACAGATACGCAGTATTTT	CASSLAGWASTDTQYF
TRBV19	NA	TRBJ1-2	NA	14	TGTGCCAGTAGTAGAGGGGGACACCACTATGGCTACACCTTC	CASSRGGHHYGYTF
TRBV7-2	TRBD2	TRBJ2-1	NA	15	TGTGCCAGCAGCCTAAGCGGGAACTCCTACAATGAGCAGTTCTTC	CASSLSGNSYNEQFF
TRBV5-6	TRBD1	TRBJ1-6	NA	15	TGTGCCAGCAGCTTCCGGGACAGGGCTTTCCGAACCCTCCACTTT	CASSFRDRAFRTLHF
TRBV7-9	NA	TRBJ1-2	NA	14	TGTGCCAGCAGCCCGAAGCCGGGGGAGGGTGGCTACACCTTC	CASSPKPGEGGYTF
TRBV11-3	TRBD1	TRBJ1-1	NA	15	TGTGCCAGCAGCTTAGCCGGGACAGGGAACACTGAAGCTTTCTTT	CASSLAGTGNTEAFF
TRBV11-2	NA	TRBJ1-1	NA	14	TGTGCCAGCAGCTTGGGCAGGGTGGGCACTGAAGCTTTCTTT	CASSLGRVGTEAFF
TRBV15	TRBD2	TRBJ2-7	NA	13	TGTGCCACTCGGGGACTAGCGGCCTACGAGCAGTACTTC	CATRGLAAYEQYF
TRBV4-1	NA	TRBJ2-5	NA	17	TGCGCCAGCAGCCAAGACGTCGGGGGTTGGCGTCCCGGGACCCAGTACTTC	CASSQDVGGWRPGTQYF
TRBV27	TRBD2	TRBJ2-1	NA	17	TGTGCCAGCAGTTTATCGATAGGACTAGCGTACCGTAATGAGCAGTTCTTC	CASSLSIGLAYRNEQFF
TRBV11-2	NA	TRBJ2-7	NA	14	TGTGCCAGCAGCTTAGTGGCGGTGTCCTACGAGCAGTACTTC	CASSLVAVSYEQYF
TRBV5-4	NA	TRBJ1-3	NA	15	TGTGCCAGCAGTCCCCCGAATGGGGCCGGAAACACCATATATTTT	CASSPPNGAGNTIYF
TRBV10-1	NA	TRBJ2-1	NA	15	TGCGCCAGCCCAACCCCGACGCTAGAGGTCCATGAGCAGTTCTTC	CASPTPTLEVHEQFF
TRBV15	NA	TRBJ2-2	once	15	TGTGCCACCAGCAGAGGGACTCCTCGGGCCGGGGAGCTGTTTTTT	CATSRGTPRAGELFF
TRBV6-1	TRBD1	TRBJ2-3	once	14	TGTGCCAGCAGTAGGGACAGGGAGGCAGATACGCAGTATTTT	CASSRDREADTQYF
TRBV11-3	NA	TRBJ2-7	NA	13	TGTGCCAGCAGCTTAACAGGAAACTACGAGCAGTACTTC	CASSLTGNYEQYF
TRBV5-5	TRBD2	TRBJ2-1	NA	15	TGTGCCAGCGGCCGACTAGCGGGAGGAGGCGGTGAGCAGTTCTTC	CASGRLAGGGGEQFF
TRBV7-2	NA	TRBJ1-5	NA	14	TGTGCCAGCAGCCTCGTCGGTAGCAATCAGCCCCAGCATTTT	CASSLVGSNQPQHF
TRBV7-6	TRBD1	TRBJ2-2	NA	16	TGTGCCAGCAGCATCGGGACAGGAATGAACACCGGGGAGCTGTTTTTT	CASSIGTGMNTGELFF
TRBV5-4	TRBD2	TRBJ2-1	NA	15	TGTGCCAGCAGCTTCTCTAGCGGGAGAGTTAATGAGCAGTTCTTC	CASSFSSGRVNEQFF
TRBV5-5	NA	TRBJ1-1	NA	14	TGTGCCAGCAGCCCGGGAGGGGAGAACACTGAAGCTTTCTTT	CASSPGGENTEAFF
TRBV5-1	NA	TRBJ2-1	NA	14	TGCGCCAGCAGCCCCTGGGCGGGGCTCAATGAGCAGTTCTTC	CASSPWAGLNEQFF
TRBV7-9	NA	TRBJ2-3	few	15	TGTGCCAGCAGCTTTGCCCAGCGGAGCACAGATACGCAGTATTTT	CASSFAQRSTDTQYF
TRBV15	NA	TRBJ2-2	NA	18	TGTGCCACCAGCAGAAAGCAGGCAGGGGGGTTAGGCACCGGGGAGCTGTTTTTT	CATSRKQAGGLGTGELFF